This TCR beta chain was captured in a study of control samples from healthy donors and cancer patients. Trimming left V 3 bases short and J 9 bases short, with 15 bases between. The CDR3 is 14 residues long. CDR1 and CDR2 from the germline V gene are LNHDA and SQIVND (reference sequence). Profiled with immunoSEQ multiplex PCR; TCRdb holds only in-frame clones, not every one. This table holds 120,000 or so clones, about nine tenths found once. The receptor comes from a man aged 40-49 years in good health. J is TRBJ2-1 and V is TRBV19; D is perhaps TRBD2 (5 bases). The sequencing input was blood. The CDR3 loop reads CASSIPLRTPEQFF. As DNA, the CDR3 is TGTGCCAGTAGTATTCCCCTGAGGACTCCTGAGCAGTTCTTC. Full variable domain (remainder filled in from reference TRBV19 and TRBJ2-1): DGGITQSPKYLFRKEGQNVTLSCEQNLNHDAMYWYRQDPGQGLRLIYYSQIVNDFQKGDIAEGYSVSREKKESFPLTVTSAQKNPTAFYLCASSIPLRTPEQFFGPGTRLTVL.